A selection of T cell receptor beta chains follows, all from one sample in a study of early T cells in non-severe SARS-CoV-2 infection. TCRdb used MiXCR to reprocess the 5' RACE reads, holding one entry per CDR3 protein. The data contain fewer than 85,000 distinct CDR3 sequences, roughly 15% of them singletons. The specimen sequenced was whole blood. Receptors originate from an adult who was a healthcare worker with PCR-confirmed SARS-CoV-2 infection or an uninfected control (not recorded which). Each CDR3 is given with its conserved first and last residue. The D gene is left open where the match is weak. The size entry is marked missing in some rows and otherwise reads once, few, many or a size class.

CDR3: CASSTGTVRQREAGREQYF
DNA: TGTGCCAGTAGTACCGGGACGGTACGCCAGCGCGAGGCCGGTCGCGAGCAGTACTTC
size: NA
V: TRBV19
J: TRBJ2-7
D: NA

CDR3: CASTREGIGGYTF
DNA: TGTGCCAGCACCAGGGAGGGAATAGGAGGCTACACCTTC
size: NA
V: TRBV9
J: TRBJ1-2
D: NA

CDR3: CSVEQGPNEQYF
DNA: TGCAGCGTTGAACAGGGACCCAACGAGCAGTACTTC
size: few
V: TRBV29-1
J: TRBJ2-7
D: NA

CDR3: CASSHGLAEPTYEQYF
DNA: TGTGCCAGCAGCCATGGACTAGCGGAGCCGACGTACGAGCAGTACTTC
size: few
V: TRBV7-9
J: TRBJ2-7
D: TRBD2

CDR3: CASSVPGPYNEQFF
DNA: TGTGCCAGCAGCGTTCCGGGGCCCTACAATGAGCAGTTCTTC
size: NA
V: TRBV9
J: TRBJ2-1
D: NA

CDR3: CASSLRDTEAFF
DNA: TGTGCCAGCAGTTTACGGGACACTGAAGCTTTCTTT
size: NA
V: TRBV12-3/TRBV12-4
J: TRBJ1-1
D: NA

CDR3: CASSFKVHTEAFF
DNA: TGTGCCAGCAGCTTTAAAGTCCACACTGAAGCTTTCTTT
size: few
V: TRBV7-9
J: TRBJ1-1
D: NA

CDR3: CASSIGEGPVSYEQYF
DNA: TGTGCCAGTAGTATAGGGGAGGGCCCCGTCTCCTACGAGCAGTACTTC
size: NA
V: TRBV19
J: TRBJ2-7
D: TRBD2

CDR3: CSASQGESSYEQYF
DNA: TGCAGCGCCAGCCAGGGCGAAAGCTCCTACGAGCAGTACTTC
size: few
V: TRBV29-1
J: TRBJ2-7
D: NA

CDR3: CASSYSGTGYNEQFF
DNA: TGTGCCAGCAGTTACTCCGGGACAGGGTACAATGAGCAGTTCTTC
size: medium-sized
V: TRBV6-5
J: TRBJ2-1
D: TRBD1

CDR3: CSVERDSMETQYF
DNA: TGCAGCGTTGAACGGGACAGTATGGAGACCCAGTACTTC
size: NA
V: TRBV29-1
J: TRBJ2-5
D: TRBD1

CDR3: CASSLDGTSGDTQYF
DNA: TGCGCCAGCAGCTTGGATGGGACTAGCGGAGATACGCAGTATTTT
size: NA
V: TRBV5-1
J: TRBJ2-3
D: TRBD2

CDR3: CASIAAAAHTDTQYF
DNA: TGCGCCAGCATTGCCGCGGCTGCTCACACAGATACGCAGTATTTT
size: many
V: TRBV5-1
J: TRBJ2-3
D: NA

CDR3: CASSPDRSDEQFF
DNA: TGTGCCAGCTCACCGGACAGGTCTGATGAGCAGTTCTTC
size: NA
V: TRBV18
J: TRBJ2-1
D: TRBD1

CDR3: CASSSGLNTEAFF
DNA: TGTGCCAGCAGTTCGGGGTTGAACACTGAAGCTTTCTTT
size: few
V: TRBV28
J: TRBJ1-1
D: NA

CDR3: CASAGWQGNQPQHF
DNA: TGTGCCAGCGCTGGATGGCAGGGGAATCAGCCCCAGCATTTT
size: NA
V: TRBV6-1
J: TRBJ1-5
D: NA

CDR3: CASSEGISYGYTF
DNA: TGCGCCAGCAGTGAGGGGATCAGCTATGGCTACACCTTC
size: NA
V: TRBV10-1
J: TRBJ1-2
D: NA

CDR3: CASRPTLGFTDTQYF
DNA: TGTGCCAGCAGACCTACACTAGGATTCACAGATACGCAGTATTTT
size: few
V: TRBV3-1
J: TRBJ2-3
D: NA

CDR3: CSVRAGGYEQYF
DNA: TGCAGCGTCCGCGCAGGGGGGTACGAGCAGTACTTC
size: NA
V: TRBV29-1
J: TRBJ2-7
D: NA

CDR3: CASSPRSGSGTRGYEQYF
DNA: TGTGCCAGCAGCCCCAGAAGCGGGTCCGGGACTAGGGGCTACGAGCAGTACTTC
size: NA
V: TRBV7-2
J: TRBJ2-7
D: TRBD2

CDR3: CASSPSGRARNEQFF
DNA: TGTGCCAGCAGTCCAAGCGGGAGGGCCAGGAATGAGCAGTTCTTC
size: many
V: TRBV12-3/TRBV12-4
J: TRBJ2-1
D: TRBD2

CDR3: CASTATGMREAFF
DNA: TGTGCCAGCACCGCGACAGGGATGCGCGAGGCTTTCTTT
size: many
V: TRBV3-1
J: TRBJ1-1
D: TRBD1

CDR3: CASSFGPDTQYF
DNA: TGTGCCAGCAGTTTCGGACCTGATACGCAGTATTTT
size: many
V: TRBV12-3/TRBV12-4
J: TRBJ2-3
D: NA

CDR3: CASSGTGGREPQHF
DNA: TGTGCCAGTTCCGGGACAGGGGGCCGGGAGCCCCAGCATTTT
size: NA
V: TRBV12-3/TRBV12-4
J: TRBJ1-5
D: TRBD1

CDR3: CSANLDQLNEQFF
DNA: TGCAGTGCTAATCTGGACCAACTCAATGAGCAGTTCTTC
size: NA
V: TRBV20-1
J: TRBJ2-1
D: NA

CDR3: CASSARRETNNEQFF
DNA: TGTGCCAGCAGTGCTCGGCGGGAGACGAACAATGAGCAGTTCTTC
size: NA
V: TRBV2
J: TRBJ2-1
D: TRBD2

CDR3: CAWSNRNHNEQFF
DNA: TGTGCCTGGAGTAACAGGAACCACAATGAGCAGTTCTTC
size: few
V: TRBV30
J: TRBJ2-1
D: NA

CDR3: CSARDGIHPDNEQFF
DNA: TGCAGTGCTAGAGATGGTATTCACCCCGACAATGAGCAGTTCTTC
size: many
V: TRBV20-1
J: TRBJ2-1
D: NA

CDR3: CASSFRLGTVYNSPLHF
DNA: TGTGCCAGCAGCTTCCGGTTAGGGACCGTTTATAATTCACCCCTCCACTTT
size: few
V: TRBV7-2
J: TRBJ1-6
D: NA

CDR3: CASGSRDHNSPLHF
DNA: TGTGCCAGCGGGAGCCGGGACCATAATTCACCCCTCCACTTT
size: NA
V: TRBV12-3/TRBV12-4
J: TRBJ1-6
D: NA

CDR3: CASSYREHNTGELFF
DNA: TGTGCCAGCAGTTACCGAGAGCATAACACCGGGGAGCTGTTTTTT
size: few
V: TRBV6-6
J: TRBJ2-2
D: NA

CDR3: CATSDRTGPTGELFF
DNA: TGTGCCACCAGTGATCGGACAGGACCCACCGGGGAGCTGTTTTTT
size: few
V: TRBV24-1
J: TRBJ2-2
D: TRBD1

CDR3: CASSLLLRGAVGNEQFF
DNA: TGCGCCAGCAGCTTACTACTTAGAGGGGCGGTTGGCAATGAGCAGTTCTTC
size: NA
V: TRBV4-3
J: TRBJ2-1
D: NA

CDR3: CASSQEVRGAGELFF
DNA: TGCGCCAGCAGCCAAGAAGTCCGCGGGGCCGGGGAGCTGTTTTTT
size: NA
V: TRBV4-3
J: TRBJ2-2
D: NA

CDR3: CASSQDSGNQPQHF
DNA: TGCGCCAGCAGCCAAGACTCGGGCAATCAGCCCCAGCATTTT
size: many
V: TRBV4-1
J: TRBJ1-5
D: NA

CDR3: CASRSLPSGGFRTDTQYF
DNA: TGTGCCAGCAGGTCCCTCCCGAGCGGGGGTTTCCGCACAGATACGCAGTATTTT
size: NA
V: TRBV6-6
J: TRBJ2-3
D: TRBD2

CDR3: CAWTFGGTDTQYF
DNA: TGTGCCTGGACCTTCGGAGGCACAGATACGCAGTATTTT
size: many
V: TRBV30
J: TRBJ2-3
D: NA

CDR3: CASGLTSGGPYEQYF
DNA: TGCGCCAGCGGACTGACTAGCGGGGGGCCCTACGAGCAGTACTTC
size: few
V: TRBV5-1
J: TRBJ2-7
D: TRBD2

CDR3: CSAYTGTSGNEQFF
DNA: TGCAGTGCTTATACCGGGACTAGCGGGAATGAGCAGTTCTTC
size: many
V: TRBV20-1
J: TRBJ2-1
D: TRBD2